This T cell receptor (beta chain) was sequenced during a study of response to subunit inactivated influenza vaccine. Regarding the study as a whole: Few additional T cells are recruited per seasonal influenza vaccination, authors suggested.

V was clipped by 0 bases and J by 0 bases, with 14 bases between them. Germline values: CDR1 SGHDN, CDR2 FVKESK. The CDR3 is 17 residues long. Notes on this clonotype: Its antigen is not known.

A single record per CDR3 protein comes from TCRdb applying MiXCR to the RT-PCR reads. The table includes 490,000 or so distinct CDR3 sequences, approximately 7.1% detected once. Sequencing used PBMCs from blood, obtained less than 30 months after vaccination. The clonotype originates from a man between 50 and 75 years old who received an inactivated influenza vaccine. The genes are TRBV14 and TRBJ1-1, with D unclear. The CDR3 protein is CASSQEGTNYMNTEAFF. For the CDR3, the DNA is TGTGCCAGCAGCCAAGAGGGAACAAATTACATGAACACTGAAGCTTTCTTT.